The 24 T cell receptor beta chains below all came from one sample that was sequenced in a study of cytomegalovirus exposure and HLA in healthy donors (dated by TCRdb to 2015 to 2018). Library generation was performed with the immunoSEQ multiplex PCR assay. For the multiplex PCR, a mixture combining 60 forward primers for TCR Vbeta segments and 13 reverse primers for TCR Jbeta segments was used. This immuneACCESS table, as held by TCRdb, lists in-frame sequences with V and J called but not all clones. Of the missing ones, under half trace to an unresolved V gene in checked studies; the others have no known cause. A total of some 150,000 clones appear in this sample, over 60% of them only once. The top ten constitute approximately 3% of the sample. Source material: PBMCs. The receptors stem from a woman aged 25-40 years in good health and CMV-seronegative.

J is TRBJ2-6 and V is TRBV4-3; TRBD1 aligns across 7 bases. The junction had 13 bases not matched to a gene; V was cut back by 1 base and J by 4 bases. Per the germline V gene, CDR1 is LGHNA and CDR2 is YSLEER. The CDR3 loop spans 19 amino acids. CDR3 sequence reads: CASSQVSGTVFSGANVLTF. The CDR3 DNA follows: TGCGCCAGCAGCCAAGTATCCGGGACAGTTTTTTCCGGGGCCAACGTCCTGACTTTC.

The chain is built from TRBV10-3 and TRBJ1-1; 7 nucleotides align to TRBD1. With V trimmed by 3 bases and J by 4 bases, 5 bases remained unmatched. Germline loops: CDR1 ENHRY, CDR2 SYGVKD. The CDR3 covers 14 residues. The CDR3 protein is CAISDMAGGTEAFF. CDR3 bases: TGTGCCATCAGTGACATGGCAGGGGGCACTGAAGCTTTCTTT.

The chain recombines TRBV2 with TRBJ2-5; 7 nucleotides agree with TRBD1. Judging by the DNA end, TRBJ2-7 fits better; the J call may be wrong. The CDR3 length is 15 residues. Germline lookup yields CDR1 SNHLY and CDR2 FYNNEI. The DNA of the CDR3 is TGTGCCAGCAGTGACTTGGGACAGATAACCTACGAGCAGTACTTC. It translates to CASSDLGQITYEQYF.

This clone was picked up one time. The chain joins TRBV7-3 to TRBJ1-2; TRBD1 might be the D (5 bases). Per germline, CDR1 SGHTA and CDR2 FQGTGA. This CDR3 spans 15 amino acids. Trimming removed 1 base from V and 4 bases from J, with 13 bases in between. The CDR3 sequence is CASSLMGGIGYGYTF. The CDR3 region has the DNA TGTGCCAGCAGCTTAATGGGGGGAATTGGCTATGGCTACACCTTC.

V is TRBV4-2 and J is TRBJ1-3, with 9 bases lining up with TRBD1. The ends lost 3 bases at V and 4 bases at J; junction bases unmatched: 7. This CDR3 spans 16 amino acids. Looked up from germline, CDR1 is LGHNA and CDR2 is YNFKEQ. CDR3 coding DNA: TGTGCCAGCAGCCAGAGCCTGGGGACAGGGGGAAACACCATATATTTT. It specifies CASSQSLGTGGNTIYF.

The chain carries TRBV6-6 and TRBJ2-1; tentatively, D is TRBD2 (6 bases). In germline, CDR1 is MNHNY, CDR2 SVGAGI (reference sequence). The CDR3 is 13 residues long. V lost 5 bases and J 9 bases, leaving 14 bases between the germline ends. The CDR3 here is CASSNGEVGEQFF. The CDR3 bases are TGTGCCAGCAGTAACGGGGAGGTAGGTGAGCAGTTCTTC.

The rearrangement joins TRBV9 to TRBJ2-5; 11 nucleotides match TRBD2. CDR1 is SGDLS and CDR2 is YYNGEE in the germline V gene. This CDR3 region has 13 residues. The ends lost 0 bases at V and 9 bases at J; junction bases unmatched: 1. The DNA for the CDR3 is TGTGCCAGCAGCGTAGAACTAGCGGGAGCCCAGTACTTC. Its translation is CASSVELAGAQYF. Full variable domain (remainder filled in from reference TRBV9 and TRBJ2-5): DSGVTQTPKHLITATGQRVTLRCSPRSGDLSVYWYQQSLDQGLQFLIQYYNGEERAKGNILERFSAQQFPDLHSELNLSSLELGDSALYFCASSVELAGAQYFGPGTRLLVL.

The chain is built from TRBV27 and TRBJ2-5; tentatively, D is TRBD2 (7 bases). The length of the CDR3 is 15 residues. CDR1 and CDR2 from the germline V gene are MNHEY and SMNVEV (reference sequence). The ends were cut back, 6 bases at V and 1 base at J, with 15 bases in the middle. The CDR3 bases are TGTGCCAGCAGCCATTTCGGGGGGCCCCAAGAGACCCAGTACTTC. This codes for CASSHFGGPQETQYF.

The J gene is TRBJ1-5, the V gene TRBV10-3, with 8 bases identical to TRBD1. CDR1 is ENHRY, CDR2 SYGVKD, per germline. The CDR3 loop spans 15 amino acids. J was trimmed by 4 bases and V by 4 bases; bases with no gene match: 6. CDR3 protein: CAISGGQGVNQPQHF. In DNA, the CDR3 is TGTGCCATCAGTGGAGGACAGGGTGTGAATCAGCCCCAGCATTTT.

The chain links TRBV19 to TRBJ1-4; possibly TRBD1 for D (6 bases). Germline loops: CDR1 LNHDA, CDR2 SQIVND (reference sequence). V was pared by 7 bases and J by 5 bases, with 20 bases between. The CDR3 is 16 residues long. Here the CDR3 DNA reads TGTGCCAGTAACTCTCCCGGGGGGGGCTTCAATGAAAAACTGTTTTTT. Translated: CASNSPGGGFNEKLFF.

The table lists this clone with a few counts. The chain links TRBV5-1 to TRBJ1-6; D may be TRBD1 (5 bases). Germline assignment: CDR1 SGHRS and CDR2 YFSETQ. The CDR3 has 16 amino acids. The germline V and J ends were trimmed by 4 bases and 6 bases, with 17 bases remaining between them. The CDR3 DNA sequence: TGCGCCAGCAGCCCTCGGACCCAAGACAGTAATTCACCCCTCCACTTT. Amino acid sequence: CASSPRTQDSNSPLHF.

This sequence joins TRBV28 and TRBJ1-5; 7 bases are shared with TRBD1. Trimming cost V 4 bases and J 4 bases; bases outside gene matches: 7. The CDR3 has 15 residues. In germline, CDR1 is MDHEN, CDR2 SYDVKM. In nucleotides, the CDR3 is TGTGCCAGCAGTTCGACAGGGTCAAGGAATCAGCCCCAGCATTTT. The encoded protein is CASSSTGSRNQPQHF.

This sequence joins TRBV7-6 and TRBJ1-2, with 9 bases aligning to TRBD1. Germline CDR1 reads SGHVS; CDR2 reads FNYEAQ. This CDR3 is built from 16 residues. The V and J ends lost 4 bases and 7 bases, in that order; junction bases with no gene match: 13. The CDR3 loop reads CASSSGQGWDVSGYTF. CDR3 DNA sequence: TGTGCCAGCAGCTCGGGACAGGGATGGGATGTATCTGGCTACACCTTC. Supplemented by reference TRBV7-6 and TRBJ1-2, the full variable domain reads GAGVSQSPRYKVTKRGQDVALRCDPISGHVSLYWYRQALGQGPEFLTYFNYEAQQDKSGLPNDRFSAERPEGSISTLTIQRTEQRDSAMYRCASSSGQGWDVSGYTFGSGTRLTVV.

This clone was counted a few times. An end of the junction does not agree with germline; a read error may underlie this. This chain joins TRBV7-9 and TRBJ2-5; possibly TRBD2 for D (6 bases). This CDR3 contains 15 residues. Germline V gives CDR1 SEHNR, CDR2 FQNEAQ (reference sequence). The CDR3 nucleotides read TGTTCCAGCAGCCAAGGCGGGGCTAGTCGTGAGACCCAGTACTTC. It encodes CSSSQGGASRETQYF. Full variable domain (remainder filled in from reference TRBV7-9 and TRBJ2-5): DTGVSQNPRHKITKRGQNVTFRCDPISEHNRLYWYRQTLGQGPEFLTYFQNEAQLEKSRLLSDRFSAERPKGSFSTLEIQRTEQGDSAMYLCSSSQGGASRETQYFGPGTRLLVL.

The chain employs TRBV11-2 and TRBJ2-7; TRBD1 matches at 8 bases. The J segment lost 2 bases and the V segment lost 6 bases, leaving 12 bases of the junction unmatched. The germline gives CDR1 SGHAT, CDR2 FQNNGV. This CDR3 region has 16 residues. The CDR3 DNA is TGTGCCAGCAGATCAATCCGGACAGGGCCCCCCTACGAGCAGTACTTC. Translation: CASRSIRTGPPYEQYF.

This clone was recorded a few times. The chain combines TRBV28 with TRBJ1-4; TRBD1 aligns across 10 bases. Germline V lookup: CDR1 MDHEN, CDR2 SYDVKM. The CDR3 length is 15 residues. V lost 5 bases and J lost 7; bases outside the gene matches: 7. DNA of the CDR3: TGTGCCAGCAGTCTGAGGGACAGGGGAAGTGAAAAACTGTTTTTT. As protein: CASSLRDRGSEKLFF.

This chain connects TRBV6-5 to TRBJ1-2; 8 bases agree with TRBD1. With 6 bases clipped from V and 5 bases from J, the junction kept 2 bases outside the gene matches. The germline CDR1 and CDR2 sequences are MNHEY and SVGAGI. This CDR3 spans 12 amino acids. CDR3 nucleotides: TGTGCCAGCAGGGGACAGGTTTATGGCTACACCTTC. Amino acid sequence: CASRGQVYGYTF.

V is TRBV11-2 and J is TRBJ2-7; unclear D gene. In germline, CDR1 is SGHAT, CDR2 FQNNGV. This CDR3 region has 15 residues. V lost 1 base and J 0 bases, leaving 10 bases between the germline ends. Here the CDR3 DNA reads TGTGCCAGCAGCTTAGTTGCGGTTTTCTCCTACGAGCAGTACTTC. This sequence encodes CASSLVAVFSYEQYF. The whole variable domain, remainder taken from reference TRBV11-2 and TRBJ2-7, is EAGVAQSPRYKIIEKRQSVAFWCNPISGHATLYWYQQILGQGPKLLIQFQNNGVVDDSQLPKDRFSAERLKGVDSTLKIQPAKLEDSAVYLCASSLVAVFSYEQYFGPGTRLTVT.

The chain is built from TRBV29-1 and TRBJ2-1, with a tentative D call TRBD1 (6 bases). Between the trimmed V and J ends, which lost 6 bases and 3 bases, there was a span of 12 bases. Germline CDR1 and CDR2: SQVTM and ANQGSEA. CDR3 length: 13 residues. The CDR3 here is CSVRRTDYNEQFF. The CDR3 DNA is TGCAGCGTCCGCCGGACAGACTACAATGAGCAGTTCTTC.

Here the CDR3 DNA reads TGTGCCAGCAGTTCCACGACAATGGGTTATAGCAATCAGCCCCAGCATTTT. It translates to CASSSTTMGYSNQPQHF. The V and J genes are TRBV28 and TRBJ1-5; no firm D call. The CDR3 length is 17 residues. V was pared by 4 bases and J by 0 bases, with 16 bases between. From germline, CDR1 is MDHEN and CDR2 SYDVKM.

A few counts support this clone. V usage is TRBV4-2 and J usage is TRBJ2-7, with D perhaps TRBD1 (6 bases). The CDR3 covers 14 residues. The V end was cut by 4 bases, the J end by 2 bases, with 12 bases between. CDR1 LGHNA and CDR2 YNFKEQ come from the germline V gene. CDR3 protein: CASSRTGITYEQYF. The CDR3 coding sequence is TGTGCCAGCAGCCGTACAGGGATTACCTACGAGCAGTACTTC.

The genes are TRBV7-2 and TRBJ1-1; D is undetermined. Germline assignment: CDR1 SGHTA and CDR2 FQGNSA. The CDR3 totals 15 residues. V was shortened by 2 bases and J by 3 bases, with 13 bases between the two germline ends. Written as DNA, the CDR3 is TGTGCCAGCAGCTTATTTTTCACAAGCGACACTGAAGCTTTCTTT. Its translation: CASSLFFTSDTEAFF.

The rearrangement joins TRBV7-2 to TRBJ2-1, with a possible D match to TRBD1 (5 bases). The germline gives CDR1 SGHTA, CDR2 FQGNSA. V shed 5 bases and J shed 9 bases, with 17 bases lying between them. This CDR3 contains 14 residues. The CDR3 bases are TGTGCCAGCAGCCCCGACAGTGTAACGGGTGAGCAGTTCTTC. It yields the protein CASSPDSVTGEQFF.

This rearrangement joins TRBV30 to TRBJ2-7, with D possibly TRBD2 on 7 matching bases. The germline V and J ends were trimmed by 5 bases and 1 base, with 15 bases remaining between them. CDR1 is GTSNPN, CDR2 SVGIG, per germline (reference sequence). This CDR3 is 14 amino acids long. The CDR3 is CAWQQGGTSYEQYF. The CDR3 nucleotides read TGTGCCTGGCAACAGGGAGGGACATCCTACGAGCAGTACTTC.